This TCR beta chain came from a study of T cell changes during pregnancy in multiple sclerosis. The CDR3 is 14 amino acids. V lost 0 bases and J lost 6; bases outside the gene matches: 5. Looked up from germline, CDR1 is SEHNR and CDR2 is FQNEAQ (reference sequence). Profiled with immunoSEQ multiplex PCR; TCRdb holds only in-frame clones, not every one. This sample has just under 65,000 clones; under 95% occur once, and the top ten carry more than 3%. The rearrangement links TRBV7-9 to TRBJ2-7; the match to TRBD1 covers 7 bases. Sequenced here: CD8+ T cells from peripheral blood mononuclear cells, sampled in the second trimester of pregnancy. The sequence was obtained from a female donor with multiple sclerosis, enrolled in a pregnancy study. CDR3 sequence reads: CASSLAGQRPEQYF. CDR3 DNA sequence: TGTGCCAGCAGCTTAGCGGGACAGAGGCCCGAGCAGTACTTC.